A single T cell receptor (beta chain) is shown here with its context. Antigen: not known. Treatment specified: approximately 10-day PBMC culture with coronavirus spike peptide pools or control peptides (ViraFEST assay). Sequencing of cultured CD4+ T cell DNA used the Oncomine TCR Beta short-read assay. Investigators isolated genomic DNA from cultured CD4+ T cells. TCRdb itself ran the PCR reads through MiXCR, one entry per CDR3 protein. This table has fewer than 15,000 distinct CDR3 sequences, approximately 40% appearing once. V lost 4 bases, J lost 2 bases, and 10 bases stayed unmatched. CDR3 length: 18 residues. The V gene's germline CDR1 is MNHEY and CDR2 SMNVEV (reference sequence). The data derive from a study of vaccination and CD4 T cells after COVID-19. Background on the study: The stimulus for the cells was overlapping spike peptides derived from SARS-CoV-2, HCoV-NL63, HCoV-OC43 and HCoV-229E. Either a CEFX pool, an HIV-1 Nef pool, or no peptide was added to control cultures.

The sequenced sample consisted of CD4+ T cells from blood, cultured in vitro. This TCR came from a human donor who had recovered from COVID-19. The chain combines TRBV27 with TRBJ2-3; 12 bases map to TRBD2. The CDR3 reads CASSSRLAGDSPTDTQYF. Written as DNA, the CDR3 is TGTGCCAGCAGTTCCCGACTAGCGGGGGACTCCCCCACAGATACGCAGTATTTT.